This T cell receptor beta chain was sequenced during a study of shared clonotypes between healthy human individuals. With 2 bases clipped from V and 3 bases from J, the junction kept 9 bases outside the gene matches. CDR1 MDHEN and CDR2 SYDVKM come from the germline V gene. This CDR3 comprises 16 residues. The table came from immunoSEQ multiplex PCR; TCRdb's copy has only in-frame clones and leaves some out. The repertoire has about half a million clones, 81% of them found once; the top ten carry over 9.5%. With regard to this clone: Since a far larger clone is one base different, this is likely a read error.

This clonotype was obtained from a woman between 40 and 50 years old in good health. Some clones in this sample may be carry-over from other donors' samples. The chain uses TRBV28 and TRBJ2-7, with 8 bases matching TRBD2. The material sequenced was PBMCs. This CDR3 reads CASSLGVAGPYYEQYF. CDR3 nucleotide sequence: TGTGCCAGCAGTTTAGGGGTAGCGGGACCTTACTACGAGCAGTACTTC.